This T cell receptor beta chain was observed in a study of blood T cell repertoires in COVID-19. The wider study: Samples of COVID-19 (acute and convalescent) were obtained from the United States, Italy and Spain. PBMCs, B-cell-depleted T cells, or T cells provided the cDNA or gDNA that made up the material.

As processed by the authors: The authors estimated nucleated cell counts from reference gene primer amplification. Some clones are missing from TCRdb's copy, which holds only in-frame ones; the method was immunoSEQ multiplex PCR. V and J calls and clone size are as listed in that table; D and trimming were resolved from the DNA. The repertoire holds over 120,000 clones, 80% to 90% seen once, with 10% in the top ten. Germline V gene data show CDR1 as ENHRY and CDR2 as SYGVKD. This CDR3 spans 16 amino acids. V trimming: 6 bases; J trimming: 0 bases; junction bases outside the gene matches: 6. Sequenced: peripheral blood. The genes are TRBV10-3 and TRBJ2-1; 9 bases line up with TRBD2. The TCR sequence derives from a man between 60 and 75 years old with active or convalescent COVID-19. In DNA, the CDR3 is TGTGCCATCAGCGGGACTAGCCTTAGCTCCTACAATGAGCAGTTCTTC. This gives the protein CAISGTSLSSYNEQFF.